These T cell receptor beta chains were read from a single sample in a study of Tregs in tolerant kidney transplant recipients. Some clones are missing from TCRdb's copy, which holds only in-frame ones; the method was immunoSEQ multiplex PCR. The table lists tens of thousands of clones, roughly 89% of them singletons. Material: Tregs from blood. The receptors shown here come from a human donor in good health. The CDR3 runs from the conserved cysteine through the conserved F or W. The D gene is left open where the match is weak. Size tells how often a clone was seen (once, few, many) or the class of an expanded clone, and some rows leave it out.

D: .; size: .; V: TRBV7-9; J: TRBJ1-5; DNA: TGTGCCAGCAGCTTGTCTACCGGGACCGAGAATCAGCCCCAGCATTTT; CDR3: CASSLSTGTENQPQHF
D: .; size: .; V: TRBV19; J: TRBJ1-5; DNA: TGTGCCAGTTCCTTCCTCTGGGCAGGGAGGCTCAATCAGCCCCAGCATTTT; CDR3: CASSFLWAGRLNQPQHF
D: .; size: .; V: TRBV7-9; J: TRBJ1-5; DNA: TGTGCCAGCTCCCGGGGGGGCCAGCCCCAGCATTTT; CDR3: CASSRGGQPQHF
D: .; size: .; V: TRBV5-6; J: TRBJ2-1; DNA: TGTGCCAGCGGCGGGCTGACCAATGAGCAGTTCTTC; CDR3: CASGGLTNEQFF
D: .; size: few; V: TRBV10-3; J: TRBJ1-1; DNA: TGTGCCATCAGTTACAGGGACACTGAAGCTTTCTTT; CDR3: CAISYRDTEAFF
D: .; size: .; V: TRBV9; J: TRBJ2-5; DNA: TGTGCCAGCAGCGCCCACCCAACCGGGACCCAAGAGACCCAGTACTTC; CDR3: CASSAHPTGTQETQYF
D: .; size: once; V: TRBV7-2; J: TRBJ2-7; DNA: TGTGCCAGCAGCTTAGCGGGAGGCCTAGACGCCTACGAGCAGTACTTC; CDR3: CASSLAGGLDAYEQYF
D: .; size: .; V: TRBV7-9; J: TRBJ1-4; DNA: TGTGCCAGCAGCTTAGGGAGAACGGGAGGCTTTAATGAAAAACTGTTTTTT; CDR3: CASSLGRTGGFNEKLFF
D: .; size: .; V: TRBV2; J: TRBJ2-3; DNA: TGTGCCAGCATCCAAACAGGGAGCACAGATACGCAGTATTTT; CDR3: CASIQTGSTDTQYF
D: TRBD1; size: .; V: TRBV2; J: TRBJ2-5; DNA: TGTGCCAGCACACGGACAGGGGACCGTCTGATGAGCGAGACCCAGTACTTC; CDR3: CASTRTGDRLMSETQYF
D: TRBD1; size: .; V: TRBV30; J: TRBJ1-1; DNA: TGTGCCTGGAGTGGAACAGGGGGAGGCAGATACACTGAAGCTTTCTTT; CDR3: CAWSGTGGGRYTEAFF
D: TRBD2; size: once; V: TRBV7-2; J: TRBJ2-1; DNA: TGTGCCAGCAGCTCGCTGACTAGCGGGAGGGCCAGCTCCTACAATGAGCAGTTCTTC; CDR3: CASSSLTSGRASSYNEQFF
D: .; size: .; V: TRBV5-6; J: TRBJ2-6; DNA: TGTGCCAGCAGCCTACGACAGAGTCTGATCTCTGGGGCCAACGTCCTGACTTTC; CDR3: CASSLRQSLISGANVLTF
D: .; size: .; V: TRBV4-2; J: TRBJ2-3; DNA: TGTGCCAGCAGCCAAGAAGACAATACGCAGTATTTT; CDR3: CASSQEDNTQYF
D: TRBD1; size: .; V: TRBV5-1; J: TRBJ2-7; DNA: TGCGCCAGCAGCTTGGGGGGGACAGCTTTGTACTTC; CDR3: CASSLGGTALYF
D: .; size: .; V: TRBV29-1; J: TRBJ2-5; DNA: TGCAGCGTTGAGGGGGGACAGCAAGAGACCCAGTACTTC; CDR3: CSVEGGQQETQYF
D: TRBD2; size: .; V: TRBV5-1; J: TRBJ2-3; DNA: TGCGCCAGCAGCCCGGGGGGTACAGATACGCAGTATTTT; CDR3: CASSPGGTDTQYF
D: .; size: .; V: TRBV6-5; J: TRBJ1-1; DNA: TGTGCCAGCAGTTATCGGGTAAACACTGAAGCTTTCTTT; CDR3: CASSYRVNTEAFF
D: .; size: .; V: TRBV29-1; J: TRBJ2-7; DNA: TGCAGCGTAACAATGGGGACCTATCCCTACGAGCAGTACTTC; CDR3: CSVTMGTYPYEQYF
D: .; size: .; V: TRBV7-2; J: TRBJ2-7; DNA: TGTGCCAGCAGCCCTAGCGCCGGACAGATCTACGAGCAGTACTTC; CDR3: CASSPSAGQIYEQYF
D: .; size: .; V: TRBV6-1; J: TRBJ2-4; DNA: TGTGCCAGCAGTGAAAGGACCCGGTGGGATTCGATAGCCAAAAACATTCAGTACTTC; CDR3: CASSERTRWDSIAKNIQYF
D: .; size: .; V: TRBV9; J: TRBJ2-5; DNA: TGTGCCAGCAGCGTCGGGACGGCGTATGGAGAGACCCAGTACTTC; CDR3: CASSVGTAYGETQYF
D: TRBD2; size: .; V: TRBV4-1; J: TRBJ2-7; DNA: TGCGCCAGCAGCCGGACTGGAGCTAGCGGGAGCTCCTACGAGCAGTACTTC; CDR3: CASSRTGASGSSYEQYF
D: .; size: .; V: TRBV6-6; J: TRBJ2-1; DNA: TGTGCCAGCAGTTACTCGGGGCCAAGAAATGAGCAGTTCTTC; CDR3: CASSYSGPRNEQFF
D: TRBD2; size: once; V: TRBV11-2; J: TRBJ2-5; DNA: TGTGCCAGCAGCTTAGGACTAGCGGGGGACCAAGAGACCCAGTACTTC; CDR3: CASSLGLAGDQETQYF
D: .; size: .; V: TRBV18; J: TRBJ1-1; DNA: TGTGCCAGTACCGGGGGCAGGGTAGGGAACACTGAAGCTTTCTTT; CDR3: CASTGGRVGNTEAFF
D: TRBD1; size: .; V: TRBV6-5; J: TRBJ1-2; DNA: TGTGCCAGCAGCGACAGGGGGCGCGGCTATGGCTACACCTTC; CDR3: CASSDRGRGYGYTF
D: TRBD1; size: .; V: TRBV5-1; J: TRBJ1-5; DNA: TGCGCCAGCAGCTTGGGGACAGGGGGCAATCAGCCCCAGCATTTT; CDR3: CASSLGTGGNQPQHF